The sequence of this T cell receptor beta chain was determined in a study of PD-L1 blockade in urothelial cancer. About the study: As for prior chemotherapy regimens, patients had received 0 to 3. Typically, measured as a median, blood samples had more than 110,000 T cells.

The time point here: peripheral blood 6 weeks after treatment start. Notes on this clone: No antigen is known for it.

A spike-in of synthetic TCR analog templates was added to each PCR. Here immunoSEQ multiplex PCR was the method, and the copy in TCRdb shows in-frame clones only, minus some. Here the sample spans some 31,000 clones, roughly 84% being singletons. CDR1 and CDR2 from the germline V gene are SGHNT and YYREEE (reference sequence). V was clipped by 5 bases and J by 1 base; unmatched bases: 5. This CDR3 comprises 14 residues. General study results and limits: Pretreatment clonality of the blood TCR repertoire below the median was predictive of superior survival.

The material was PBMCs, obtained around atezolizumab (anti-PD-L1) treatment. The rearrangement uses TRBV5-4 and TRBJ2-5; 7 nucleotides line up with TRBD1. This receptor was taken from a man between 70 and 80 years old with urothelial cancer. CDR3 sequence: CASRPGQAQETQYF. CDR3 coding DNA: TGTGCCAGCAGACCTGGACAGGCCCAAGAGACCCAGTACTTC.